This T cell receptor (beta chain) is from a study of shared clonotypes between healthy human individuals (dated by TCRdb to 2018 to 2020). Looking at the study overall: Three men and two women, aged 18 to 49 years, made up the cohort. For each donor, CD4 naive and CD4 memory were each run on three plates, CD8 naive on two plates, and CD8 memory on one plate. The study deeply sequenced blood TCR repertoires of five healthy adults to estimate repertoire size and the extent of clonotype sharing between individuals. To increase sequencing depth and limit assay-specific biases, different laboratories used diverse techniques to prepare libraries and sequence TCR repertoires. Between about 0.9 and 10 billion PBMCs per donor were obtained by leukapheresis. Paper-wide results and their limitations: Naive subsets generally had larger estimated clonotype richness than memory subsets. Rarefaction of sorted-subset datasets indicated incomplete sequencing despite the large sequencing depth. Sharing across a handful of donors was observed for approximately 5% of naive CD4, less than 4% of naive CD8, over 2% of memory CD4, and about 0.4% of memory CD8 clonotypes. Pairwise subsampling led to the expectation that sequencing depth would affect the degree of clonotype sharing among donors. Only blood was sampled, and tissue TCR repertoires likely differ from those in blood. The small number of donors limited the genetic and exposure-history diversity represented. Higher generation probabilities were observed for clonotypes shared by all four sorted-subset donors than for non-shared clonotypes.

Notes on this clone: No antigen is known for it. Base qualities were left out, and no much larger clone turns up one base away.

V ends up 5 bases short and J 8 bases short, with an unmatched junction base count of 6. From the cysteine up to the phenylalanine, the CDR3 has a length of 13 residues. Solely the CDR3 DNA is kept, with 39 bases framed from the first base. For CDR1 and CDR2, the germline V gene lists SGHTA and FQGTGA. Using the deep immunoSEQ assay, TCR CDR3 regions were amplified from genomic DNA by multiplex PCR. For each cell subset, the extracted genomic DNA was distributed evenly across all wells of several immunoSEQ 96-well plates, and each plate served as one replicate. For sorted subsets, each replicate PCR was loaded with approximately 0.2 ug genomic DNA, equivalent to 30,000 or so T cell genomes. Purified libraries were quantified with a Qubit 3.0 fluorometer, sized on a Bioanalyzer 2100, and re-quantified with the KAPA Library Quantification kit. Each immunoSEQ 96-well plate was sequenced on its own single-read 150-cycle Illumina NextSeq 550 flow cell. Regarding the original processing steps: Because the immunoSEQ output included only junctional sequences and no quality scores, the filtering could not be the same as the filtering used for full-length reads. To assign V/J genes and CDR3, sequences were annotated using PyIR, a Python wrapper for IgBLAST v1.9, with IMGT germline references. Reads with weak V/J assignments (E-value above 1e-6), missing CDR3, stop codons, out-of-frame junctions, or ambiguous translated residues were removed. V3J clonotypes were defined by identical inferred V gene, J gene, and CDR3 amino acid sequence. The percentage overlap between two repertoires was calculated by dividing the number of shared unique clonotypes by the size of the smaller repertoire. Richness of each repertoire was evaluated using RTK rarefaction, the Chao1 estimator, and Recon v2.1 estimates of unobserved clonotypes. For all TCRbeta clonotypes obtained by the gDNA method from several donors, generation probabilities were computed with OLGA. TCRdb stores this immuneACCESS table with in-frame sequences only. Part of the clones is absent; in the studies checked, under half of the shortfall reflects unresolved V genes, and no reason is known for the rest. V and J calls and clone size follow that table, whereas D and trimming were derived from the DNA. This sample lists fewer than 3 million clones; approximately 90% were detected once. 0.37% of the sample comes from the top ten.

Healthy HIV-negative adults with no recently reported acute infections or vaccinations were included as donors. Only Caucasian adults living in Nashville, Tennessee, USA were represented among the donors. CD4+ T cells were enriched by magnetic negative selection; naive cells were then positively selected on CD45RA, and the negative fraction formed the memory subset. Blood was obtained by leukapheresis, after which PBMCs were separated by Ficoll-Histopaque density gradient centrifugation and cryopreserved in liquid nitrogen vapor phase. Purity and quantity of every magnetically sorted T cell population were checked by analytical flow cytometry. From each sorted fraction, genomic DNA was isolated and quantified by UV absorbance on a Nanodrop 2000c.

This TCR derives from a young man in good health. Some clones in this sample may be carry-over from other donors' samples. The chain links TRBV7-3 with TRBJ2-1, and 7 bases in between align with TRBD2. Specimen: naive CD4+ T cells from PBMCs. The cell subset or site tag for this specimen amounts to: CD45RA+ positively selected. The CDR3 here reads CASSPRTRDEQFF. The nucleotides read TGTGCCAGCAGCCCGCGGACTAGGGATGAGCAGTTCTTC.